A single T cell receptor beta chain is shown here with its context. Its antigen remains unidentified. This table comes from immunoSEQ multiplex PCR, and its TCRdb copy is limited to in-frame clones, with some not included. Among some 130,000 clones listed, approximately 90% were seen once. This sample was taken from a study of T cell responses to AZD1222 COVID-19 vaccine. Study-wide context: Second-dose intervals of approximately 4 or approximately 12 weeks were pooled.

Whole-study findings and limits: None of the repertoires were sampled until the peak T cell response had passed. With dominance at 160-218 and 743-854, vaccine-associated CD4 TCRs spanned spike.

This CDR3 spans 14 amino acids. CDR1 SQVTM and CDR2 ANQGSEA come from the germline V gene. Trimming took 8 bases from V and 7 from J; bases not matched to a gene: 12. This material consisted of peripheral blood, taken on day 0 of AZD1222 vaccination. The genes are TRBV29-1 and TRBJ2-1; 9 bases agree with TRBD1. This receptor was identified in an adult in good health. The CDR3 loop reads CSHDQQGAWNEQFF. The CDR3, as DNA: TGCAGCCATGATCAACAGGGGGCTTGGAATGAGCAGTTCTTC.